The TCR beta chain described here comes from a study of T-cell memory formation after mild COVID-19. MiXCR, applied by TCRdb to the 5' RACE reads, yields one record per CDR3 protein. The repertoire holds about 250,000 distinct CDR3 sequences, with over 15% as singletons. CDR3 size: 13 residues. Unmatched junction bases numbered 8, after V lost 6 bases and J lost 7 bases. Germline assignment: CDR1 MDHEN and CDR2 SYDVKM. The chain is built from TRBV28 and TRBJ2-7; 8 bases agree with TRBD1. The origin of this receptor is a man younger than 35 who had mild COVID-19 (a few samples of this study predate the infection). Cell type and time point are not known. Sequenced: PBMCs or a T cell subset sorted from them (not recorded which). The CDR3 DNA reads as TGTGCCAGCAGCCCTGGACAGGGAAATGAGCAGTACGTC. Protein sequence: CASSPGQGNEQYV.